The 10 T cell receptor beta chains below were found in one sample sequenced in a study of metastatic and nonmetastatic thyroid tumors. TCRdb used MiXCR to call clones anew from the PCR reads. The sample lists about 59,000 clones; 25% to 35% were seen once. All patients were treatment-naive before thyroid surgery. What was sequenced was blood. All receptors come from a female donor with papillary thyroid cancer or a benign thyroid nodule (not recorded which). Some clones in this sample may be carry-over from other donors' samples.

The chain has TRBV25-1 and TRBJ2-7; D unclear. From germline, CDR1 is MGHDK and CDR2 SYGVNS. The V gene lost 7 bases and the J gene lost 3 bases, with 10 bases spanning the gap. The length of the CDR3 is 12 residues. CDR3: CASMGHYYEQYF. The CDR3 nucleotides read TGTGCCAGCATGGGCCACTACTACGAGCAGTACTTC.

This clone was counted between two and nine times. V gene TRBV5-1 combines with J gene TRBJ1-1; D perhaps matches TRBD1 (5 bases). Germline loops: CDR1 SGHRS, CDR2 YFSETQ. CDR3 size: 13 residues. V shed 0 bases and J shed 5 bases, with 8 bases lying between them. CDR3 coding DNA: TGCGCCAGCAGCTTGGAACGGGGGACTGAAGCTTTCTTT. It yields the protein CASSLERGTEAFF.

The V and J genes are TRBV7-6 and TRBJ2-1; 13 bases line up with TRBD2. This CDR3 has 17 residues. CDR1 SGHVS and CDR2 FNYEAQ come from the germline V gene. J gave up 6 bases and V 4 bases, and 9 bases lay outside the gene matches. This CDR3 reads CASSSGPTSGRGNEQFF. The CDR3 nucleotides read TGTGCCAGCAGCTCAGGCCCAACTAGCGGGAGGGGCAATGAGCAGTTCTTC. The full variable domain, in which reference TRBV7-6 and TRBJ2-1 provide the parts outside the CDR3, is GAGVSQSPRYKVTKRGQDVALRCDPISGHVSLYWYRQALGQGPEFLTYFNYEAQQDKSGLPNDRFSAERPEGSISTLTIQRTEQRDSAMYRCASSSGPTSGRGNEQFFGPGTRLTVL.

In this sample, this clone turned up once. The chain couples TRBV11-2 to TRBJ2-7, with 7 bases matching TRBD1. The CDR3 contains 15 residues. The V gene end was trimmed by 2 bases and the J gene end by 3 bases; junction bases not matched to a gene: 7. Germline V CDR1 and CDR2: SGHAT, FQNNGV. The CDR3 nucleotides are TGTGCCAGCAGCTTATGGGACAGACCCCGCTACGAGCAGTACTTC. Translation gives CASSLWDRPRYEQYF.

The chain combines TRBV7-6 with TRBJ2-3; 9 positions agree with TRBD2. This CDR3 contains 15 residues. The V segment lost 3 bases and the J segment 2 bases; nucleotides outside the gene matches: 3. Germline assignment: CDR1 SGHVS and CDR2 FNYEAQ. The CDR3 nucleotides are TGTGCCAGCAGCTTTCGCGGGAGGGACACAGATACGCAGTATTTT. Translation: CASSFRGRDTDTQYF.

The chain employs TRBV11-3 and TRBJ1-1; unclear D gene. This CDR3 has 13 residues. The V and J ends lost 1 base and 8 bases respectively, with 11 bases between them. Germline V lookup: CDR1 SGHNT, CDR2 YENEEA. CDR3 in DNA: TGTGCCAGCAGCTTAGGAGCCTACGGGGAAGCTTTCTTT. Translating gives CASSLGAYGEAFF.

This clone was counted a few times. V usage is TRBV6-1 and J usage is TRBJ2-7, with TRBD2 matching 11 bases. Germline V lookup: CDR1 MNHNS, CDR2 SASEGT. This CDR3 comprises 17 residues. V trimming: 1 base; J trimming: 4 bases; junction bases outside the gene matches: 9. CDR3 nucleotide sequence: TGTGCCAGCAGTGAAGGGATTAGCGGGAGGGCCCTGTACGAGCAGTACTTC. Its protein is CASSEGISGRALYEQYF.

This clone came up a few times. The rearrangement joins TRBV6-2 or TRBV6-3 to TRBJ2-2; D may be TRBD2 (7 bases). CDR3 length: 16 residues. V dropped 8 bases and J dropped 1 base, with 17 bases sitting between them. Germline V CDR1 and CDR2: MNHEY, SVGEGT. Here the CDR3 reads CASSPRGGWNTGELFF. The CDR3 DNA is TGTGCCAGCTCCCCTCGCGGGGGCTGGAACACCGGGGAGCTGTTTTTT.

This rearrangement joins TRBV6-5 to TRBJ2-7; tentatively, D is TRBD1 or TRBD2 (8 bases each). CDR3 length: 17 residues. The V gene lost 8 bases and the J gene lost 2 bases, with 25 bases spanning the gap. In germline, CDR1 is MNHEY, CDR2 SVGAGI. CDR3 nucleotides: TGTGCCAGCCGTTTCCAGGGGGCTAGCGGGTCCCCCTACGAGCAGTACTTC. Its protein is CASRFQGASGSPYEQYF.

This rearrangement joins TRBV28 to TRBJ1-2; D not resolved. Germline lookup yields CDR1 MDHEN and CDR2 SYDVKM. This CDR3 spans 16 amino acids. V was clipped by 6 bases and J by 0 bases, with 17 bases between them. CDR3: CASSPVVGLANYGYTF. CDR3 in DNA: TGTGCCAGCAGCCCGGTAGTTGGCTTAGCTAACTATGGCTACACCTTC.